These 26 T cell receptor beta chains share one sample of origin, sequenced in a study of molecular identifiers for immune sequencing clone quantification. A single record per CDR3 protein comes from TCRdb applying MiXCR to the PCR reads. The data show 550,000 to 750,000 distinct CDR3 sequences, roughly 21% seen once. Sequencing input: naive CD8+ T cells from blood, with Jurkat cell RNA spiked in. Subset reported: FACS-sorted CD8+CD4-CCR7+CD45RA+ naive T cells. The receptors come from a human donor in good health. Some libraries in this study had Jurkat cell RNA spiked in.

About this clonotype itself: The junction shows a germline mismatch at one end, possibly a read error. The CDR3 region is CASSEAQDRDYERYF. The CDR3 nucleotides read TGTGCCAGCAGTGAAGCGCAGGACAGGGACTACGAGCGGTACTTC. V is TRBV6-1 and J is TRBJ2-7, with TRBD1 as a possible D gene (8 bases). Per the germline V gene, CDR1 is MNHNS and CDR2 is SASEGT. This CDR3 region has 15 residues.

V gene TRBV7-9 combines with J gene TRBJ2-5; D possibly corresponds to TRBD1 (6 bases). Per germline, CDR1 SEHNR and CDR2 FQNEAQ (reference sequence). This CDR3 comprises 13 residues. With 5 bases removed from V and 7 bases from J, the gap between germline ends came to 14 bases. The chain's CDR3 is CASSDRTERTQYF. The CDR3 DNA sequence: TGTGCCAGCAGCGACCGGACAGAGAGGACCCAGTACTTC.

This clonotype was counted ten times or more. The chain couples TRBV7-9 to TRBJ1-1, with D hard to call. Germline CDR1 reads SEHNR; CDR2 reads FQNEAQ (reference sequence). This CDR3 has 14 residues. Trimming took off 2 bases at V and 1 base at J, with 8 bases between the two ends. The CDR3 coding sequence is TGTGCCAGCAGCTTATATACCGAGAACACTGAAGCTTTCTTT. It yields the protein CASSLYTENTEAFF.

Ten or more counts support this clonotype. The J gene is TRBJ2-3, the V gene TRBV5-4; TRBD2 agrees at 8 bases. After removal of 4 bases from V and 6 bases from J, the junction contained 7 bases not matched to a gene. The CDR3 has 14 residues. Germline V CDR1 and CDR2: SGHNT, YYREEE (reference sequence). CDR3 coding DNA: TGTGCCAGCAGCAACGGGGGGGCCCGGGATACGCAGTATTTT. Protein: CASSNGGARDTQYF.

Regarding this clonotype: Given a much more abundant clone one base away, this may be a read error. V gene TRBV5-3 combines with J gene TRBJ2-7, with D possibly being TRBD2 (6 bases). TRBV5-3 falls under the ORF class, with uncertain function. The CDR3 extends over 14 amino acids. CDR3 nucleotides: TGTGCCAGCAGCTACCGGGACTTACCTTGCGAGCAGTACTTC. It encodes CASSYRDLPCEQYF.

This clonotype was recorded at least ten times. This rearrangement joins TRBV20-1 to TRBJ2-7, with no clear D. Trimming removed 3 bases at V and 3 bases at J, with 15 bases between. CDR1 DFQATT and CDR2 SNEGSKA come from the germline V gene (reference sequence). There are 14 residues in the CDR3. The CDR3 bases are TGCAGTGCTAGCCCCTGGAGCGAGAGCTACGAGCAGTACTTC. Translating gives CSASPWSESYEQYF.

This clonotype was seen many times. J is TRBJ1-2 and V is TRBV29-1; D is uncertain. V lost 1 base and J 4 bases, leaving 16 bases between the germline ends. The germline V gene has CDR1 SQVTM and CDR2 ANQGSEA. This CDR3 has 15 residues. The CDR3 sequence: CSVEGFGRESYGYTF. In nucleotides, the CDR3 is TGCAGCGTTGAAGGCTTCGGCCGCGAAAGCTATGGCTACACCTTC.

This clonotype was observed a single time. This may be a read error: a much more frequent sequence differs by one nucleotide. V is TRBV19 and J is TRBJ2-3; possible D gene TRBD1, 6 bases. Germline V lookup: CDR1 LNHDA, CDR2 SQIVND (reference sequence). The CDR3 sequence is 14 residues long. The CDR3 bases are TGTGCCGGTAGTATAGAGGGGGTCACAGATACGCAGTATTTT. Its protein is CAGSIEGVTDTQYF.

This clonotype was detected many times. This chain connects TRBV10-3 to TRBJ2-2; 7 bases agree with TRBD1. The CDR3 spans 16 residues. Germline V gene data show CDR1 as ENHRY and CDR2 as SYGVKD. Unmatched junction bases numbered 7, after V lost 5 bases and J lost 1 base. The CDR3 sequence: CAISFTGTENTGELFF. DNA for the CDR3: TGTGCCATCAGTTTCACCGGGACAGAGAACACCGGGGAGCTGTTTTTT.

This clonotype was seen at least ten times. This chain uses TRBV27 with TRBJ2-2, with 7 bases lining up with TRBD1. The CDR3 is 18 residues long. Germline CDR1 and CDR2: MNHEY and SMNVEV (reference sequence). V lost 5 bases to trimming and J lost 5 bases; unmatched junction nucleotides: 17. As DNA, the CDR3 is TGTGCCAGCAGTCCCTTGAATGTACAGGGGCCAATAACCGGGGAGCTGTTTTTT. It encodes CASSPLNVQGPITGELFF.

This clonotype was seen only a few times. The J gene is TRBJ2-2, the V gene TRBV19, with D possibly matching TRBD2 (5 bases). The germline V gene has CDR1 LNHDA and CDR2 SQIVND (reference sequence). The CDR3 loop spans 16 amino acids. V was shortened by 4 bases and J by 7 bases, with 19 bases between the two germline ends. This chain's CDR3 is CASSNPPVGVGGELFF. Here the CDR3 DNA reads TGTGCCAGTAGTAATCCTCCAGTCGGGGTGGGCGGGGAGCTGTTTTTT.

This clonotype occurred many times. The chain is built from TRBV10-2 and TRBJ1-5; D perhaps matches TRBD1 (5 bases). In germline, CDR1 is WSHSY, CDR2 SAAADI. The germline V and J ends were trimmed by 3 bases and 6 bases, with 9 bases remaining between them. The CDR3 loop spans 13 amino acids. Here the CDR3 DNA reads TGCGCCAGCAGTGATTGGGGGGGTCAGCCCCAGCATTTT. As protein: CASSDWGGQPQHF.

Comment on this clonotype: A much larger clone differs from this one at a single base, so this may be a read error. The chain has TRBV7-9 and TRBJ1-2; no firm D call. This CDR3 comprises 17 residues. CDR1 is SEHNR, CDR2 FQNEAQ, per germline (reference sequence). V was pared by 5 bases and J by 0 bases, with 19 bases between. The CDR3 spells CASSPLLYGSSNYGYTF. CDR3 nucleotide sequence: TGTGCCAGCAGCCCCTTGCTTTACGGGTCCTCTAACTATGGCTACACCTTC.

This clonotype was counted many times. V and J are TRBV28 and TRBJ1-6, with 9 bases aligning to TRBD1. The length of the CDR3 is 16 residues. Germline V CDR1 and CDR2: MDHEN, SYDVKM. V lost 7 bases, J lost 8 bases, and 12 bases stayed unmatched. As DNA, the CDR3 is TGTGCCAGCAATCCCGCACACAGGGGGCTTTATTCACCCCTCCACTTT. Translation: CASNPAHRGLYSPLHF.

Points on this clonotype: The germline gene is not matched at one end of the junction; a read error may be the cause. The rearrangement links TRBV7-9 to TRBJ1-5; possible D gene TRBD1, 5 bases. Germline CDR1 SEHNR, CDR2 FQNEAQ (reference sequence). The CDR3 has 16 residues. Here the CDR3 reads CASSLATETSHQPQHF. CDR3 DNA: TGTGCCAGCAGCTTGGCGACAGAGACTAGCCATCAGCCCCAACATTTT.

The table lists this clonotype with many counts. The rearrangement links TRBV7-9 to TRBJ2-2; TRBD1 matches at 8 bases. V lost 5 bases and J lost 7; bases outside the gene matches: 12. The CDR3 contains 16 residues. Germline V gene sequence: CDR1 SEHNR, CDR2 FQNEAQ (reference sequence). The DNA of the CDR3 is TGTGCCAGCAGCCCTAAGGACAGGGAAGGTCACGGGGAGCTGTTTTTT. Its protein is CASSPKDREGHGELFF.

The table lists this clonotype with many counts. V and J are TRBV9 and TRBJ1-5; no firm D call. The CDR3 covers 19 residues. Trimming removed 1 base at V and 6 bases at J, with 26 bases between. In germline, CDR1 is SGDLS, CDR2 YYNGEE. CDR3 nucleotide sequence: TGTGCCAGCAGCGTACTCCGGAAATGGATGAAGGGCAGGCCTCAGCCCCAGCATTTT. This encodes CASSVLRKWMKGRPQPQHF.

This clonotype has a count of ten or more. The CDR3 DNA reads TGCAGTGCTACTGGACTAGCGGGGGGGCGGGGGGACACAGATACGCAGTATTTT. Its translation: CSATGLAGGRGDTDTQYF. The chain combines TRBV20-1 with TRBJ2-3; 15 positions agree with TRBD2. Germline assignment: CDR1 DFQATT and CDR2 SNEGSKA (reference sequence). The trim removed 4 bases at V and 2 bases at J, leaving 10 bases unmatched. The CDR3 runs to 18 residues.

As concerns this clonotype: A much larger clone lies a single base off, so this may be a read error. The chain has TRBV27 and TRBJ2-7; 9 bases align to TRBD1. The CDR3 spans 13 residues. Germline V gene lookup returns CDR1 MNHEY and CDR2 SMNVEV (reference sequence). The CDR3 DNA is TGTGCCAGCAGCATACAGGGGGCGGTGGAGCAGCACTTC. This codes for CASSIQGAVEQHF.

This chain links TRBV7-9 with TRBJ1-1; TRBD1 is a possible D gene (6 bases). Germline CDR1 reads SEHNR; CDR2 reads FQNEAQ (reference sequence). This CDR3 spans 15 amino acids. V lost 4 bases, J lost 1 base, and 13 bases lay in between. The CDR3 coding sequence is TGTGCCAGCAGCTGGGGGACACAGGGGAACACTGAAGCTTTCTTT. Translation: CASSWGTQGNTEAFF.

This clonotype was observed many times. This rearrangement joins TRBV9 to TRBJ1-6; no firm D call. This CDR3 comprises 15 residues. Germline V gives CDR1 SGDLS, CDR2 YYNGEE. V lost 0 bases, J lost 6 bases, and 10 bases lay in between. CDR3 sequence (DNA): TGTGCCAGCAGCGTAGCGGTGAGCTCTAATTCACCCCTCCACTTT. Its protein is CASSVAVSSNSPLHF.

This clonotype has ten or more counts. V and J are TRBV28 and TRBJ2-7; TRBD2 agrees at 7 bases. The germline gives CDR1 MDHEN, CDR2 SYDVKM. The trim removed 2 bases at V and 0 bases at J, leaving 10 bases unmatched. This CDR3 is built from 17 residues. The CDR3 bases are TGTGCCAGCAGTTTACCCCGGGGGGTCTTAAACTCCTACGAGCAGTACTTC. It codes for CASSLPRGVLNSYEQYF.

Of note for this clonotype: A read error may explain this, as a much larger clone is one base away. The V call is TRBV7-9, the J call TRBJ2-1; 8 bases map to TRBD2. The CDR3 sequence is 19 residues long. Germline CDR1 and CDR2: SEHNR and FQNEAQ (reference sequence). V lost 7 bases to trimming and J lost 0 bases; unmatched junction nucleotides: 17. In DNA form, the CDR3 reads TGTGCCAGCACCGGATTAGTGGCGGGAGGACGAGGCTCCTACAATGAGCAGTTCTTC. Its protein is CASTGLVAGGRGSYNEQFF.

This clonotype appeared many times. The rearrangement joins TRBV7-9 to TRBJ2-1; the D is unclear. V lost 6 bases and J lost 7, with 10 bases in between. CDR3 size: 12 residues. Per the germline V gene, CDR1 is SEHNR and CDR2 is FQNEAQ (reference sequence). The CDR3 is CASSTLGNEQFF. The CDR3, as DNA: TGTGCCAGCAGTACGCTAGGGAATGAGCAGTTCTTC.

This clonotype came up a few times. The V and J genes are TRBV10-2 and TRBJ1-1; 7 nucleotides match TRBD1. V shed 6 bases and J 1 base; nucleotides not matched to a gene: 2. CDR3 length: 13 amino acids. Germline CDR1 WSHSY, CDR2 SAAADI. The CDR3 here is CASRDRTNTEAFF. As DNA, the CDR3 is TGCGCCAGCAGGGACAGGACGAACACTGAAGCTTTCTTT.

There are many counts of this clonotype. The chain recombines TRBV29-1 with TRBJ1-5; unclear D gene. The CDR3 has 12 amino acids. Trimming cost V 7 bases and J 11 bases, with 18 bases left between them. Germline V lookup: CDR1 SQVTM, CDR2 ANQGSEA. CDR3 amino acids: CSAKEAIGTQHF. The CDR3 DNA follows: TGCAGCGCAAAAGAAGCGATTGGCACCCAGCATTTT. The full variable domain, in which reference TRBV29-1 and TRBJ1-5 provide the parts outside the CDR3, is SAVISQKPSRDICQRGTSLTIQCQVDSQVTMMFWYRQQPGQSLTLIATANQGSEATYESGFVIDKFPISRPNLTFSTLTVSNMSPEDSSIYLCSAKEAIGTQHFGDGTRLSIL.